The rows below give T cell receptor beta chains drawn from one sample of a study of T cell responses to AZD1222 COVID-19 vaccine. Produced via immunoSEQ multiplex PCR; TCRdb's table is partial and in-frame only. The table lists more than 100,000 clones, around nine tenths of them singletons, with roughly 3.5% in the top ten. The starting material was peripheral blood, obtained on day 0 of AZD1222 vaccination. The receptors here all came from an adult in good health. CDR3s include the opening cysteine and the closing phenylalanine or tryptophan. Each record gives: J gene, clone size, D gene, V gene, CDR3 length, CDR3 protein, CDR3 DNA. D genes are given only for firm matches. The listing skips clone size in some rows; elsewhere it reads once, few, many or a size class.

j_gene: TRBJ2-1
abundance: .
d_gene: TRBD2
v_gene: TRBV6-4
len: 15
CDR3aa: CASSFSGGAYNEQFF
CDR3nt: TGTGCCAGCAGTTTTAGCGGGGGGGCTTACAATGAGCAGTTCTTC

j_gene: TRBJ1-1
abundance: few
d_gene: .
v_gene: TRBV12-5
len: 14
CDR3aa: CASGLIGRNTEAFF
CDR3nt: TGTGCTAGTGGTTTGATAGGGCGAAACACTGAAGCTTTCTTT

j_gene: TRBJ2-1
abundance: .
d_gene: TRBD1
v_gene: TRBV7-9
len: 14
CDR3aa: CASTSRDSYNEQFF
CDR3nt: TGTGCCAGCACGTCCCGGGACAGCTACAATGAGCAGTTCTTC

j_gene: TRBJ2-1
abundance: .
d_gene: TRBD2
v_gene: TRBV11-3
len: 13
CDR3aa: CASSLAGGNEQFF
CDR3nt: TGTGCCAGCAGCTTGGCGGGGGGGAATGAGCAGTTCTTC

j_gene: TRBJ1-4
abundance: .
d_gene: TRBD1
v_gene: TRBV7-8
len: 14
CDR3aa: CASSRDRADEKLFF
CDR3nt: TGTGCCAGCAGCCGAGACAGGGCTGACGAAAAACTGTTTTTT

j_gene: TRBJ2-1
abundance: .
d_gene: .
v_gene: TRBV2
len: 12
CDR3aa: CASTLKGYEQFF
CDR3nt: TGTGCCAGCACCCTCAAAGGGTATGAGCAGTTCTTC

j_gene: TRBJ1-2
abundance: .
d_gene: TRBD1
v_gene: TRBV19
len: 15
CDR3aa: CASSKTPGQGYGYTF
CDR3nt: TGTGCCAGTAGTAAAACTCCGGGACAGGGCTATGGCTACACCTTC

j_gene: TRBJ1-2
abundance: .
d_gene: .
v_gene: TRBV9
len: 17
CDR3aa: CASSVDPRAGVRSGYTF
CDR3nt: TGTGCCAGCAGCGTAGACCCCCGGGCAGGGGTAAGAAGTGGCTACACCTTC

j_gene: TRBJ1-1
abundance: once
d_gene: .
v_gene: TRBV11-2
len: 14
CDR3aa: CASSLEGWSTEAFF
CDR3nt: TGTGCCAGCAGCTTAGAGGGGTGGAGCACTGAAGCTTTCTTT

j_gene: TRBJ2-5
abundance: few
d_gene: .
v_gene: TRBV2
len: 18
CDR3aa: CASSGEDRPLEYQETQYF
CDR3nt: TGTGCCAGCAGCGGGGAGGACAGGCCTCTAGAGTACCAAGAGACCCAGTACTTC

j_gene: TRBJ1-3
abundance: .
d_gene: .
v_gene: TRBV19
len: 17
CDR3aa: CASSKGWTRAPGNTIYF
CDR3nt: TGTGCCAGTAGTAAGGGCTGGACCAGGGCACCTGGAAACACCATATATTTT

j_gene: TRBJ2-2
abundance: .
d_gene: .
v_gene: TRBV5-4
len: 18
CDR3aa: CASSPDAGTQANTGELFF
CDR3nt: TGTGCCAGCAGTCCAGACGCCGGGACACAAGCTAACACCGGGGAGCTGTTTTTT

j_gene: TRBJ2-7
abundance: .
d_gene: .
v_gene: TRBV4-2
len: 14
CDR3aa: CASSQERTAYEQYF
CDR3nt: TGTGCCAGCAGCCAAGAACGAACCGCCTACGAGCAGTACTTC

j_gene: TRBJ1-3
abundance: once
d_gene: .
v_gene: TRBV4-1
len: 15
CDR3aa: CASSQVEGAGNTIYF
CDR3nt: TGCGCCAGCAGCCAAGTTGAAGGAGCGGGAAACACCATATATTTT

j_gene: TRBJ2-5
abundance: once
d_gene: TRBD1
v_gene: TRBV14
len: 18
CDR3aa: CASSPFIHRKGAQGTQYF
CDR3nt: TGTGCCAGCAGCCCGTTCATCCACAGAAAGGGGGCGCAGGGGACCCAGTACTTC

j_gene: TRBJ2-1
abundance: .
d_gene: .
v_gene: TRBV10-3
len: 15
CDR3aa: CAIRGGAEVGNEQFF
CDR3nt: TGTGCCATCAGGGGGGGGGCCGAGGTCGGCAATGAGCAGTTCTTC

j_gene: TRBJ1-2
abundance: .
d_gene: .
v_gene: TRBV5-1
len: 11
CDR3aa: CASSNRSSLYF
CDR3nt: TGCGCCAGCAGCAATCGGAGCAGTCTCTACTTC

j_gene: TRBJ2-2
abundance: .
d_gene: .
v_gene: TRBV13
len: 18
CDR3aa: CASSLYGISIANTGELFF
CDR3nt: TGTGCCAGCAGCTTATATGGTATCAGTATCGCGAACACCGGGGAGCTGTTTTTT

j_gene: TRBJ2-5
abundance: few
d_gene: .
v_gene: TRBV5-1
len: 15
CDR3aa: CASSHVSGGEETQYF
CDR3nt: TGCGCCAGCAGCCATGTTAGTGGGGGTGAAGAGACCCAGTACTTC

j_gene: TRBJ2-7
abundance: few
d_gene: .
v_gene: TRBV5-1
len: 13
CDR3aa: CASSLVEGHEQYF
CDR3nt: TGCGCCAGCAGCTTGGTAGAGGGCCACGAGCAGTACTTC

j_gene: TRBJ2-1
abundance: .
d_gene: .
v_gene: TRBV3-1/TRBV3-2
len: 11
CDR3aa: CASSRGTEQFF
CDR3nt: TGTGCCAGCAGCAGGGGCACTGAGCAGTTCTTC

j_gene: TRBJ1-4
abundance: .
d_gene: .
v_gene: TRBV18
len: 14
CDR3aa: CASSPPSVGEKLFF
CDR3nt: TGTGCCAGCTCACCACCCTCCGTGGGTGAAAAACTGTTTTTT

j_gene: TRBJ1-6
abundance: .
d_gene: TRBD1
v_gene: TRBV11-2
len: 16
CDR3aa: CASSLTFDRGNSPLHF
CDR3nt: TGTGCCAGCAGCTTAACGTTTGACAGGGGCAATTCACCCCTCCACTTT

j_gene: TRBJ2-7
abundance: medium-sized
d_gene: TRBD2
v_gene: TRBV10-3
len: 12
CDR3aa: CAISVEAGEPYF
CDR3nt: TGTGCCATCAGTGTGGAAGCGGGGGAACCGTACTTC

j_gene: TRBJ2-5
abundance: .
d_gene: TRBD1
v_gene: TRBV3-1/TRBV3-2
len: 14
CDR3aa: CASSDRVLQETQYF
CDR3nt: TGTGCCAGCAGCGACAGGGTCCTCCAAGAGACCCAGTACTTC

j_gene: TRBJ2-2
abundance: .
d_gene: .
v_gene: TRBV19
len: 15
CDR3aa: CASSLAGAYTGELFF
CDR3nt: TGTGCCAGTAGCCTAGCAGGGGCTTACACCGGGGAGCTGTTTTTT

j_gene: TRBJ1-1
abundance: .
d_gene: .
v_gene: TRBV5-4
len: 14
CDR3aa: CASSLGGYNTEAFF
CDR3nt: TGTGCCAGCAGCTTGGGGGGTTATAACACTGAAGCTTTCTTT

j_gene: TRBJ1-1
abundance: .
d_gene: .
v_gene: TRBV19
len: 16
CDR3aa: CASSKRGSTMNTEAFF
CDR3nt: TGTGCCAGTAGTAAAAGGGGGAGTACTATGAACACTGAAGCTTTCTTT

j_gene: TRBJ1-2
abundance: .
d_gene: .
v_gene: TRBV4-3
len: 13
CDR3aa: CASSQEGDYGYTF
CDR3nt: TGCGCCAGCAGCCAAGAGGGCGACTATGGCTACACCTTC

j_gene: TRBJ2-7
abundance: .
d_gene: TRBD2
v_gene: TRBV29-1
len: 12
CDR3aa: CSVRAGLYEQYF
CDR3nt: TGCAGCGTCAGAGCGGGGCTCTACGAGCAGTACTTC

j_gene: TRBJ1-1
abundance: .
d_gene: .
v_gene: TRBV5-1
len: 16
CDR3aa: CASSSTGDKVVTEAFF
CDR3nt: TGCGCCAGCAGCTCTACCGGCGACAAGGTGGTGACTGAAGCTTTCTTT

j_gene: TRBJ2-1
abundance: .
d_gene: TRBD2
v_gene: TRBV6-5
len: 15
CDR3aa: CASSYSASGAYEQFF
CDR3nt: TGTGCCAGCAGTTACTCGGCTAGCGGGGCCTATGAGCAGTTCTTC

j_gene: TRBJ1-1
abundance: .
d_gene: .
v_gene: TRBV6-6
len: 10
CDR3aa: CAAAEFEAFF
CDR3nt: TGTGCCGCGGCGGAATTTGAAGCTTTCTTT

j_gene: TRBJ1-1
abundance: .
d_gene: .
v_gene: TRBV20-1
len: 15
CDR3aa: CSASDLETLNTEAFF
CDR3nt: TGCAGTGCTAGTGATCTTGAGACACTGAACACTGAAGCTTTCTTT

j_gene: TRBJ2-7
abundance: medium-sized
d_gene: .
v_gene: TRBV27
len: 14
CDR3aa: CASSPQGDLVKQYF
CDR3nt: TGTGCCAGCAGTCCCCAAGGAGATTTGGTGAAGCAGTACTTC

j_gene: TRBJ2-2
abundance: .
d_gene: TRBD1
v_gene: TRBV10-3
len: 14
CDR3aa: CAIRGQGQAGELFF
CDR3nt: TGTGCCATCAGGGGACAGGGCCAGGCCGGGGAGCTGTTTTTT

j_gene: TRBJ2-2
abundance: .
d_gene: .
v_gene: TRBV2
len: 14
CDR3aa: CASSAQGFTGELFF
CDR3nt: TGTGCCAGCAGTGCACAGGGATTCACCGGGGAGCTGTTTTTT

j_gene: TRBJ1-6
abundance: .
d_gene: .
v_gene: TRBV7-9
len: 14
CDR3aa: CASSPGPEGSPLHF
CDR3nt: TGTGCCAGCAGCCCCGGGCCAGAGGGTTCACCCCTCCACTTT

j_gene: TRBJ1-1
abundance: .
d_gene: .
v_gene: TRBV16
len: 15
CDR3aa: CASSQGLDSSVAAFF
CDR3nt: TGTGCCAGCAGCCAAGGGCTGGACTCCTCAGTTGCAGCTTTCTTT

j_gene: TRBJ1-5
abundance: .
d_gene: .
v_gene: TRBV6-1
len: 15
CDR3aa: CASSEAEGGNQPQHF
CDR3nt: TGTGCCAGCAGTGAAGCTGAGGGGGGGAATCAGCCCCAGCATTTT

j_gene: TRBJ1-3
abundance: once
d_gene: TRBD1
v_gene: TRBV4-2
len: 15
CDR3aa: CASSQRQGAGNTIYF
CDR3nt: TGTGCCAGCAGCCAGAGACAGGGTGCGGGAAACACCATATATTTT

j_gene: TRBJ1-1
abundance: .
d_gene: .
v_gene: TRBV11-2
len: 13
CDR3aa: CASSLGQGTEAFF
CDR3nt: TGTGCCAGCAGCTTAGGGCAGGGAACTGAAGCTTTCTTT